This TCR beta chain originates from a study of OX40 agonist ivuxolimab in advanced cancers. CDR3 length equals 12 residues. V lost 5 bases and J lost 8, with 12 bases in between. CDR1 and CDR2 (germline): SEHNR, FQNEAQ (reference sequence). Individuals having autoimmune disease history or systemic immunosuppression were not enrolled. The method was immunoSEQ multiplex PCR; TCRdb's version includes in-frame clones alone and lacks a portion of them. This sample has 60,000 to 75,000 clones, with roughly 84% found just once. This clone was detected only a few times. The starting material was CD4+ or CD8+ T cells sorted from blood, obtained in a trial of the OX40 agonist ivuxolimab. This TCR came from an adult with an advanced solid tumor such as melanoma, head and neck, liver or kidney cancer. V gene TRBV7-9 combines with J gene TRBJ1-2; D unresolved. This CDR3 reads CASSPGRSGYTF. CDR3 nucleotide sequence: TGTGCCAGCAGCCCCGGGCGGAGCGGCTACACCTTC.